Shown below are 27 T cell receptor beta chains from a single sample sequenced in a study of T and B cells in COVID-19 patients. Blood genomic DNA input for TRB amplification was 250-500 ng. Multiplex PCR with BIOMED2 TRB-A/B primer pools amplified TRB rearrangements. Via MiXCR, TCRdb re-called the multiplex PCR reads, giving one row per CDR3 protein. The sample holds about 3,800 distinct CDR3 sequences, around 25% seen once. The sample comprised blood. Source of these receptors: a human donor with active COVID-19.

This clonotype is classed as medium-sized (0.01 to 0.1%). The chain's CDR3 is CAWSPLGSGTDTQYF. CDR3 sequence (DNA): TGTGCCTGGAGCCCCCTTGGCTCCGGCACAGATACGCAGTATTTT. J is TRBJ2-3 and V is TRBV30; D not resolved. CDR1 GTSNPN and CDR2 SVGIG come from the germline V gene (reference sequence). Trimming pared 3 bases from V and 1 base from J, leaving 14 bases between. The length of the CDR3 is 15 residues.

By its share, this clonotype is medium-sized. This rearrangement joins TRBV6-2 or TRBV6-3 to TRBJ2-1; TRBD2 matches 13 bases. Looked up from germline, CDR1 is MNHEY and CDR2 is SVGEGT. V lost 4 bases to trimming and J lost 2 bases; unmatched junction nucleotides: 11. CDR3 length equals 19 residues. The CDR3 nucleotides are TGTGCCAGCAGTTCCGCCAAACTAGCGGGGGGGATCGCCTACAATGAGCAGTTCTTC. Residues: CASSSAKLAGGIAYNEQFF.

A few counts support this clonotype. The V call is TRBV21-1, the J call TRBJ2-1; TRBD2, as called in the table, went unchecked against the DNA. The J call may be incorrect, as the DNA end agrees better with TRBJ2-7. TRBV21-1 is a recognized pseudogene. The CDR3 has 12 residues. The CDR3 here is CASSKAAGEQYF. CDR3 bases: TGTGCCAGCAGCAAAGCCGCGGGGGAGCAGTACTTC.

This clonotype is judged medium-sized. The chain is built from TRBV30 and TRBJ1-1; D is unresolved. Germline V lookup: CDR1 GTSNPN, CDR2 SVGIG (reference sequence). The CDR3 loop spans 15 amino acids. V lost 1 base and J 1 base, leaving 13 bases between the germline ends. The CDR3 loop reads CAWSEWNRANTEAFF. The CDR3 DNA follows: TGTGCCTGGAGTGAATGGAACAGAGCGAACACTGAAGCTTTCTTT.

This clonotype was observed a handful of times. The genes are TRBV14 and TRBJ1-1; the D gene is possibly TRBD1 (5 bases). This CDR3 has 15 residues. CDR1 and CDR2 (germline): SGHDN, FVKESK. Trimming took off 4 bases at V and 1 base at J, with 13 bases between the two ends. The CDR3 nucleotides read TGTGCCAGCAGCCCCTGGGGCGGGAAGAACACTGAAGCTTTCTTT. Translated: CASSPWGGKNTEAFF.

This clonotype ranks as medium-sized (0.01 to 0.1%). The chain has TRBV6-5 and TRBJ1-2; 9 bases are a match to TRBD1. There are 16 residues in the CDR3. Germline V gene sequence: CDR1 MNHEY, CDR2 SVGAGI. Unmatched junction bases numbered 12, after V lost 6 bases and J lost 4 bases. The CDR3 region is CASSRGGTGMLYGYTF. The CDR3 coding sequence is TGTGCCAGCAGCCGAGGGGGGACAGGGATGCTCTATGGCTACACCTTC.

This clonotype is termed large (0.1 to 1%). This sequence joins TRBV27 and TRBJ2-1; D gene ambiguous. The CDR3 extends over 13 amino acids. V was trimmed by 0 bases and J by 7 bases, leaving 7 bases between them. Germline V gives CDR1 MNHEY, CDR2 SMNVEV (reference sequence). In DNA, the CDR3 is TGTGCCAGCAGTTTATCGTTGGGAAATGAGCAGTTCTTC. Protein product: CASSLSLGNEQFF.

This clonotype was counted a few times. V gene TRBV20-1 combines with J gene TRBJ2-2, with D uncertain. V was shortened by 3 bases and J by 5 bases, with 13 bases between the two germline ends. The CDR3 sequence is 14 residues long. Germline V lookup: CDR1 DFQATT, CDR2 SNEGSKA (reference sequence). CDR3 bases: TGCAGTGCTAGGAAAGACCCGTCGACCGGGGAGCTGTTTTTT. Its translation: CSARKDPSTGELFF.

The V call is TRBV30, the J call TRBJ1-5; D may be TRBD1 (6 bases). V lost 5 bases and J 0 bases, leaving 8 bases between the germline ends. Germline V gives CDR1 GTSNPN, CDR2 SVGIG (reference sequence). CDR3 length equals 13 residues. The CDR3 region has the DNA TGTGCCTGGCAGGACAGTAGCAATCAGCCCCAGCATTTT. Its protein is CAWQDSSNQPQHF.

The V gene is TRBV2, the J gene TRBJ1-5; 7 nucleotides agree with TRBD1. With V trimmed by 4 bases and J by 4 bases, 1 base remained unmatched. The CDR3 sequence is 13 residues long. The germline CDR1 and CDR2 sequences are SNHLY and FYNNEI. The CDR3: CASSVTGNQPQHF. For the CDR3, the DNA is TGTGCCAGCAGTGTGACAGGGAATCAGCCCCAGCATTTT.

V and J are TRBV19 and TRBJ2-2, with 12 positions matching TRBD1. Germline V gene lookup returns CDR1 LNHDA and CDR2 SQIVND (reference sequence). The CDR3 consists of 15 residues. With V trimmed by 6 bases and J by 7 bases, 6 bases remained unmatched. CDR3 bases: TGTGCCAGTAGCATGGGACAGGGGGCAGGCGGGGAGCTGTTTTTT. This translates into CASSMGQGAGGELFF.

This clonotype was detected a few times. This rearrangement joins TRBV20-1 to TRBJ1-5; D not resolved. With 2 bases removed from V and 4 bases from J, the gap between germline ends came to 9 bases. The CDR3 is 13 amino acids. CDR1 DFQATT and CDR2 SNEGSKA come from the germline V gene (reference sequence). The CDR3 is CSARSAANQPQHF. CDR3 sequence (DNA): TGCAGTGCTAGATCTGCGGCTAATCAGCCCCAGCATTTT.

The rearrangement links TRBV12-5 to TRBJ2-1, with 10 bases identical to TRBD1. Germline V lookup: CDR1 LGHNT, CDR2 FRNRAP. J gave up 5 bases and V 5 bases, and 24 bases lay outside the gene matches. CDR3 length: 21 amino acids. The CDR3 DNA follows: TGTGCTAGTGGTCCTTCAAGGTTTCCGGGGACAGGGGCATACAACGACAATGAGCAGTTCTTC. Amino acids: CASGPSRFPGTGAYNDNEQFF. Filled out from reference TRBV12-5 and TRBJ2-1, the complete variable domain reads DARVTQTPRHKVTEMGQEVTMRCQPILGHNTVFWYRQTMMQGLELLAYFRNRAPLDDSGMPKDRFSAEMPDATLATLKIQPSEPRDSAVYFCASGPSRFPGTGAYNDNEQFFGPGTRLTVL.

The chain links TRBV11-3 to TRBJ2-1; 8 nucleotides agree with TRBD2. V lost 11 bases and J lost 0; bases outside the gene matches: 3. The CDR3 is 13 amino acids. Germline CDR1 and CDR2: SGHNT and YENEEA. In DNA form, the CDR3 reads TGTGCCGGCGGGGGGCCCTCCTACAATGAGCAGTTCTTC. The encoded protein is CAGGGPSYNEQFF.

Details on this clonotype: This may come from a read error, since a much larger clone is one base off. The gene calls are TRBV6-2 or TRBV6-3 and TRBJ2-7; TRBD1 matches 11 bases. In germline, CDR1 is MNHEY, CDR2 SVGEGT. The CDR3 length is 15 residues. Here the CDR3 DNA reads TGTGCCAGCATTTACTTTGGACAGGGGGCTTGGGAGCAGTACTTC. Its protein is CASIYFGQGAWEQYF.

This clonotype is labeled medium-sized. This rearrangement joins TRBV7-9 to TRBJ2-1; TRBD1 aligns across 7 bases. The CDR3 contains 16 residues. The germline CDR1 and CDR2 sequences are SEHNR and FQNEAQ (reference sequence). The junction had 12 bases not matched to a gene; V was cut back by 5 bases and J by 5 bases. CDR3 bases: TGTGCCAGCAGCCCGGACAGGCCAATCGCGGACAATGAGCAGTTCTTC. Translation: CASSPDRPIADNEQFF.

This clonotype appeared a few times. The genes are TRBV10-1 and TRBJ1-6; no definite D call. CDR1 is WNHNN, CDR2 SYGVQD, per germline (reference sequence). V was shortened by 4 bases and J by 0 bases, with 4 bases between the two germline ends. The CDR3 is 14 amino acids. The CDR3, as DNA: TGCGCCAGCAGTGTCGGCTCCTATAATTCACCCCTCCACTTT. Translation gives CASSVGSYNSPLHF.

About this clonotype: A clone one base away is much larger, so this may be a read error. The chain links TRBV14 to TRBJ1-3; no definite D call. The CDR3 spans 13 residues. Germline CDR1 SGHDN, CDR2 FVKESK. The CDR3 nucleotides are TGTGCCAGCAGCAAAGATACGGGAAACACCATATATTTT. Translation gives CASSKDTGNTIYF.

CDR3 amino acids: CARIGVQETQYF. DNA of the CDR3: TGCGCCAGAATCGGGGTCCAAGAGACCCAGTACTTC. The chain couples TRBV5-1 to TRBJ2-5; possibly TRBD2 for D (5 bases). Germline V gene sequence: CDR1 SGHRS, CDR2 YFSETQ. The V and J ends lost 8 bases and 1 base respectively, with 9 bases between them. The CDR3 is made up of 12 amino acids.

This chain joins TRBV20-1 and TRBJ1-1; 8 bases are shared with TRBD1. The ends lost 2 bases at V and 0 bases at J; junction bases unmatched: 11. The length of the CDR3 is 17 residues. Germline V lookup: CDR1 DFQATT, CDR2 SNEGSKA (reference sequence). The CDR3: CSARSSGQDLMNTEAFF. The CDR3 nucleotides are TGCAGTGCTAGATCATCGGGACAGGACCTCATGAACACTGAAGCTTTCTTT.

The chain is built from TRBV20-1 and TRBJ2-7, with D possibly TRBD1 on 6 matching bases. Germline V gene lookup returns CDR1 DFQATT and CDR2 SNEGSKA (reference sequence). V was shortened by 3 bases and J by 3 bases, with 12 bases between the two germline ends. The CDR3 contains 13 residues. The CDR3, as DNA: TGCAGTGCTAGCGGGACACCGAGCTACGAGCAGTACTTC. Its protein is CSASGTPSYEQYF.

By frequency in the sample, this clonotype is medium-sized (0.01 to 0.1%). This chain joins TRBV19 and TRBJ1-5; TRBD1 matches at 7 bases. Germline trimming cut 4 bases from V and 2 bases from J; bases unmatched to any gene: 2. Per the germline V gene, CDR1 is LNHDA and CDR2 is SQIVND (reference sequence). This CDR3 contains 14 residues. The CDR3 bases are TGTGCCAGTAGTACCACAGGGGGCAATCAGCCCCAGCATTTT. It yields the protein CASSTTGGNQPQHF.

This clonotype is categorized as medium-sized. This sequence joins TRBV5-4 and TRBJ2-3, with unresolved D. This CDR3 region has 14 residues. Between the trimmed V and J ends, which lost 5 bases and 2 bases, there was a span of 12 bases. Germline CDR1 SGHNT, CDR2 YYREEE (reference sequence). CDR3 nucleotide sequence: TGTGCCAGCAGAGATACGTACGCCACAGATACGCAGTATTTT. Translation gives CASRDTYATDTQYF.

The V call is TRBV30, the J call TRBJ1-1; 8 nucleotides match TRBD1. CDR1 and CDR2 (germline): GTSNPN, SVGIG (reference sequence). This CDR3 is built from 13 residues. Trimming at V came to 5 bases and at J to 3 bases, leaving 5 bases not matched to a gene. DNA of the CDR3: TGTGCCTGGGGGGCGGACAGGGACACTGAAGCTTTCTTT. Translated: CAWGADRDTEAFF.

The chain joins TRBV20-1 to TRBJ2-3, with 7 positions matching TRBD2. The CDR3 has 16 amino acids. Germline V CDR1 and CDR2: DFQATT, SNEGSKA (reference sequence). J gave up 0 bases and V 6 bases, and 12 bases lay outside the gene matches. Here the CDR3 DNA reads TGCAGTGCCCCAGATACAGTAGCGGGCAGCACAGATACGCAGTATTTT. This encodes CSAPDTVAGSTDTQYF.

The genes are TRBV4-1 and TRBJ2-2; 7 bases map to TRBD2. Looked up from germline, CDR1 is MGHRA and CDR2 is YSYEKL. The V gene end was trimmed by 2 bases and the J gene end by 7 bases; junction bases not matched to a gene: 13. CDR3 length: 17 amino acids. Written as DNA, the CDR3 is TGCGCCAGCAGCCAACCCTTAGTGGCTAGCGGCCGCGGGGAGCTGTTTTTT. It translates to CASSQPLVASGRGELFF.

By frequency in the sample, this clonotype is medium-sized. The chain recombines TRBV30 with TRBJ2-5; D is tentatively TRBD1 or TRBD2 (5 bases each). The CDR3 is 13 amino acids. Germline lookup yields CDR1 GTSNPN and CDR2 SVGIG (reference sequence). Deletions cut 4 bases from V and 4 bases from J, with 13 bases between. The CDR3 region is CAWIPGPGETQYF. In nucleotides, the CDR3 is TGTGCCTGGATTCCGGGGCCGGGAGAGACCCAGTACTTC.